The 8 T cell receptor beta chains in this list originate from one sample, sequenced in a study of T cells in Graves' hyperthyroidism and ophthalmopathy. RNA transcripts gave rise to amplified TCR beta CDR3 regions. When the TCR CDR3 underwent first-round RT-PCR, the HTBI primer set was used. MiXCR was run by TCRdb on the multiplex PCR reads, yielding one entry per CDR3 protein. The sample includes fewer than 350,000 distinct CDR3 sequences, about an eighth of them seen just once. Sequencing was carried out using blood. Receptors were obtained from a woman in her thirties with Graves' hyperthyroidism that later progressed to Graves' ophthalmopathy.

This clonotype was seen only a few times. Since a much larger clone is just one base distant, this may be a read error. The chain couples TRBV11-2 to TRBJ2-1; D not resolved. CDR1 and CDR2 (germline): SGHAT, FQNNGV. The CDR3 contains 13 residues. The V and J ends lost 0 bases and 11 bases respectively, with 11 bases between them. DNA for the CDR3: TGTGCCAGCAGCTTAGACGGTAGTAATAAGCAGTTCTTC. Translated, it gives CASSLDGSNKQFF. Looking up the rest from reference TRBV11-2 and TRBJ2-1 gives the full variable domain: EAGVAQSPRYKIIEKRQSVAFWCNPISGHATLYWYQQILGQGPKLLIQFQNNGVVDDSQLPKDRFSAERLKGVDSTLKIQPAKLEDSAVYLCASSLDGSNKQFFGPGTRLTVL.

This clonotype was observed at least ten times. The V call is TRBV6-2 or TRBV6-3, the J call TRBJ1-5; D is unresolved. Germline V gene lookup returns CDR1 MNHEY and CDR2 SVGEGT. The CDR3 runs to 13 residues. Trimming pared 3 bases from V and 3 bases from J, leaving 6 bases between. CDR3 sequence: CASSYTPNQPQHF. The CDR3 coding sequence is TGTGCCAGCAGTTATACACCCAATCAGCCCCAGCATTTT.

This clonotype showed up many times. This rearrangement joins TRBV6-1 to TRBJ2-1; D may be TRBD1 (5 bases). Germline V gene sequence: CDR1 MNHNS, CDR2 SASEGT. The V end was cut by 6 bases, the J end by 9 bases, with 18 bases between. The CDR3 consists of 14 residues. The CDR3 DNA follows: TGTGCCAGCAGACGACAGACGGGCTTGGGTGAGCAGTTCTTC. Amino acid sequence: CASRRQTGLGEQFF.

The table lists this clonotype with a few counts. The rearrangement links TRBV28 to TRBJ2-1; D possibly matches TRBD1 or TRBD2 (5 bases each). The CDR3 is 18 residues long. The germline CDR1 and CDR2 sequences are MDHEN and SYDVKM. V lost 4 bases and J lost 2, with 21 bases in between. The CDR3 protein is CASSWILTGTDTYNEQFF. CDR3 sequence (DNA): TGTGCCAGCAGTTGGATATTAACCGGGACGGATACCTACAATGAGCAGTTCTTC.

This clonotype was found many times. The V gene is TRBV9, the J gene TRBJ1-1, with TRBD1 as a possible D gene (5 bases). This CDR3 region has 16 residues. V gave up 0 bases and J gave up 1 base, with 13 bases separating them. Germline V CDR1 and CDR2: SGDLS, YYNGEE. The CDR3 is CASSVEGSRRNTEAFF. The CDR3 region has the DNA TGTGCCAGCAGCGTAGAGGGGAGCCGTAGGAACACTGAAGCTTTCTTT. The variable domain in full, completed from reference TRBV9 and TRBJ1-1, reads DSGVTQTPKHLITATGQRVTLRCSPRSGDLSVYWYQQSLDQGLQFLIQYYNGEERAKGNILERFSAQQFPDLHSELNLSSLELGDSALYFCASSVEGSRRNTEAFFGQGTRLTVV.

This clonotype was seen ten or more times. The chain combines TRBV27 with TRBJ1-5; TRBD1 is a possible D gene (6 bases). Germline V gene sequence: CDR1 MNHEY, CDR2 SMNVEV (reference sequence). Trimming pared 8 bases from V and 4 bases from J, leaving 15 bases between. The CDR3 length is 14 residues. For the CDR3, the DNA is TGTGCCAGCGCCCCTACAGGGAGTAATCAGCCCCAGCATTTT. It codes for CASAPTGSNQPQHF.

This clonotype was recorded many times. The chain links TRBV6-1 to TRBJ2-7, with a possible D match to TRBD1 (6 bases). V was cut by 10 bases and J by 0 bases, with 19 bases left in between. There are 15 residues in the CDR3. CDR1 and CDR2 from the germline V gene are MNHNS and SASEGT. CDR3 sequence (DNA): TGTGCCACCCACCTCAGACAGGCGAGCTCCTACGAGCAGTACTTC. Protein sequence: CATHLRQASSYEQYF.

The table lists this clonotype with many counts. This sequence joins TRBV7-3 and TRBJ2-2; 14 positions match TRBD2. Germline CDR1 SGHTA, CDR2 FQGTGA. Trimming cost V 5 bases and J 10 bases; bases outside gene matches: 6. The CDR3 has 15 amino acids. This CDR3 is CASSPETSGRAELFF. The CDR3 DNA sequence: TGTGCCAGCAGCCCTGAGACTAGCGGGAGGGCGGAGCTGTTTTTT. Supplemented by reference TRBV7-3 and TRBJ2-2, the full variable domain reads GAGVSQTPSNKVTEKGKYVELRCDPISGHTALYWYRQSLGQGPEFLIYFQGTGAADDSGLPNDRFFAVRPEGSVSTLKIQRTERGDSAVYLCASSPETSGRAELFFGEGSRLTVL.